The source of this T cell receptor beta chain is a study of tumor and adjacent non-tumor tissue in lung cancer. CDR3 length: 14 amino acids. V lost 7 bases to trimming and J lost 0 bases; unmatched junction nucleotides: 2. Germline CDR1 SGHRS, CDR2 YFSETQ. This sample's RNA came from whole unsorted tissue. Distant lung tissue was collected more than 3 cm away from the tumor edge. Three rounds of nested PCR, following a modified ARM-PCR protocol, produced the TCRbeta library. TCRdb ran MiXCR on the multiplex PCR reads and lists one entry per CDR3 protein. The table has about 80,000 distinct CDR3 sequences, 70% to 90% seen once.

The material sequenced was distant non-tumor lung tissue. The rearrangement joins TRBV5-1 to TRBJ2-3; 10 nucleotides align to TRBD1. The sequence came from a man aged 55 to 70 with non-small cell lung cancer. The DNA for the CDR3 is TGCGCCAGCCGACAGGGGGCTAGCACAGATACGCAGTATTTT. Amino acid sequence: CASRQGASTDTQYF. Full variable domain (missing parts from reference TRBV5-1 and TRBJ2-3): KAGVTQTPRYLIKTRGQQVTLSCSPISGHRSVSWYQQTPGQGLQFLFEYFSETQRNKGNFPGRFSGRQFSNSRSEMNVSTLELGDSALYLCASRQGASTDTQYFGPGTRLTVL.